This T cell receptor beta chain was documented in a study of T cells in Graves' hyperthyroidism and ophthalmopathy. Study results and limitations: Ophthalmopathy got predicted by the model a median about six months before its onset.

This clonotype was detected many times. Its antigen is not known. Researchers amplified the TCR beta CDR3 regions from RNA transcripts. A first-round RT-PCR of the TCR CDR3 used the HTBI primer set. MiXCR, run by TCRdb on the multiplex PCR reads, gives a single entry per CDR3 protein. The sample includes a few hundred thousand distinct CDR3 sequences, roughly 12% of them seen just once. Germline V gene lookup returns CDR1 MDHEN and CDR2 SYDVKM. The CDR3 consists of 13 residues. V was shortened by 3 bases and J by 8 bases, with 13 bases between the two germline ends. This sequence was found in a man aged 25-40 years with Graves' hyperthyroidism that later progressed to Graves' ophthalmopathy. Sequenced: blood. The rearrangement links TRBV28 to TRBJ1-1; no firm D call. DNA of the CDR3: TGTGCCAGCAGTTTGGGAGAGGCGCGGGAAGCTTTCTTT. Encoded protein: CASSLGEAREAFF.